This TCR beta chain was recovered during a study of T-cell memory formation after mild COVID-19. Turning to the study itself: The study found TCR clusters largely donor specific. General study findings and limits: Memory sampled before infection contained some responding clones, suggesting cross-reactive memory joined. Clones that contracted from day 15 to 85 were balanced CD4/CD8, while later expanders leaned CD4+.

5'RACE with constant-segment primers yielded barcoded, UMI-tagged TCR alpha and TCR beta cDNA libraries. TCRdb re-analysed the 5' RACE reads in MiXCR, keeping a single row per CDR3 protein. The table records almost 250,000 distinct CDR3 sequences, just over 15% of them present only once. This clonotype was found a few times. Antigen: not known. The V gene's germline CDR1 is SEHNR and CDR2 FQNEAQ (reference sequence). The V end lost 4 bases, the J end lost 9 bases, and 21 bases lay between the germline ends. This CDR3 has 15 amino acids. This TCR derives from an adult woman who had mild COVID-19 (a few samples of this study predate the infection). Cell type and time point are not known. Sequenced: PBMCs or a T cell subset sorted from them (not recorded which). V usage is TRBV7-9 and J usage is TRBJ1-1; D is perhaps TRBD1 (5 bases). The CDR3 DNA follows: TGTGCCAGCAGCTCTATCTCGGGGGAAGGACGTAAAGCTTTCTTT. Protein sequence: CASSSISGEGRKAFF. The full variable domain, with the rest looked up from reference TRBV7-9 and TRBJ1-1, is DTGVSQNPRHKITKRGQNVTFRCDPISEHNRLYWYRQTLGQGPEFLTYFQNEAQLEKSRLLSDRFSAERPKGSFSTLEIQRTEQGDSAMYLCASSSISGEGRKAFFGQGTRLTVV.